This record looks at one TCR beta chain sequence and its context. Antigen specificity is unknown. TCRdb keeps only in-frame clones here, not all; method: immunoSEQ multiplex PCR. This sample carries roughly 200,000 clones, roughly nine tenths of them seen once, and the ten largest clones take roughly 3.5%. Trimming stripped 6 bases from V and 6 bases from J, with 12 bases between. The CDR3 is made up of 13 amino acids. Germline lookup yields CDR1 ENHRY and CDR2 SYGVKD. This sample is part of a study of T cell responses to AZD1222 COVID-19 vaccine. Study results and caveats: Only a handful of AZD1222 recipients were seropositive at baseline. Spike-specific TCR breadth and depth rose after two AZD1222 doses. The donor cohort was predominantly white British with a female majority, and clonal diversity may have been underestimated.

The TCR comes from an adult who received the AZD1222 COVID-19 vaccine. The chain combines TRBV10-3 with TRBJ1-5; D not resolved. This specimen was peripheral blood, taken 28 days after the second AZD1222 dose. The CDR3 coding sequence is TGTGCCATCAGCCCTCAGTGGAGTCAGCCCCAGCATTTT. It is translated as CAISPQWSQPQHF.